The clone carrying this T cell receptor beta chain has only a few counts. The target antigen is unknown. The length of the CDR3 is 15 residues. After removal of 3 bases from V and 4 bases from J, the junction contained 8 bases not matched to a gene. Germline CDR1 reads MNHEY; CDR2 reads SMNVEV (reference sequence). The sample is drawn from a study of response to subunit inactivated influenza vaccine. One entry per CDR3 protein, called by TCRdb with MiXCR from the RT-PCR reads. The sample has hundreds of thousands of distinct CDR3 sequences; 14% are singletons. Findings of the study overall: Authors proposed each seasonal influenza vaccination draws in few new T cells.

Sequences were derived from PBMCs from blood, sampled 14 to 15 days before vaccination. The chain links TRBV27 to TRBJ2-5, with TRBD2 identical over 7 bases. The clonotype was recovered from a man aged 50 to 59 who received an inactivated influenza vaccine. This chain's CDR3 is CASSFVAGAPETQYF. The CDR3 DNA reads as TGTGCCAGCAGTTTTGTGGCGGGAGCCCCAGAGACCCAGTACTTC.